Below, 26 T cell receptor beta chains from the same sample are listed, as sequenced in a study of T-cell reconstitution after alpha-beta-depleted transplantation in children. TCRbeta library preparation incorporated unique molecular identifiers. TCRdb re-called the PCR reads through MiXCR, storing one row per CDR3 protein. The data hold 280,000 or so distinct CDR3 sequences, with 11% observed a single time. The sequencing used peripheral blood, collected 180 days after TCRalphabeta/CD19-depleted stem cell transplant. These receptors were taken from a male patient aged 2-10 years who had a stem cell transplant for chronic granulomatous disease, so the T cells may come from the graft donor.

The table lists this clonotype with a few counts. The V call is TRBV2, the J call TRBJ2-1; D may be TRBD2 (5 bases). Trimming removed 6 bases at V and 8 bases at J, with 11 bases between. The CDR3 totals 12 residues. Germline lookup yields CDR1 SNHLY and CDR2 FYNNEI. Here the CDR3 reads CASRTLDDEQFF. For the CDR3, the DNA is TGTGCCAGCAGGACACTAGATGATGAGCAGTTCTTC.

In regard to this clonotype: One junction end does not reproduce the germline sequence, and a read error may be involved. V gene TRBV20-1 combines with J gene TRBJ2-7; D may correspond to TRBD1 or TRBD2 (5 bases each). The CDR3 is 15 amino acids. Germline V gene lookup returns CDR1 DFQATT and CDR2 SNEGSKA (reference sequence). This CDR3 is CSTRDRDHTNYEQYF. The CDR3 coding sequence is TGCAGTACTAGAGATCGGGACCACACAAACTACGAGCAGTACTTC.

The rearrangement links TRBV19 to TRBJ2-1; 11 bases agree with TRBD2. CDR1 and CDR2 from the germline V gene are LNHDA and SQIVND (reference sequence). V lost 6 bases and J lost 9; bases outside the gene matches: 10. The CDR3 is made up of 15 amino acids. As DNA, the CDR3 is TGTGCCAGTAGGAGGGGTAGCGGGAGGGCCGGTGAGCAGTTCTTC. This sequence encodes CASRRGSGRAGEQFF. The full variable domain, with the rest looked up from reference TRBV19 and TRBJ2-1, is DGGITQSPKYLFRKEGQNVTLSCEQNLNHDAMYWYRQDPGQGLRLIYYSQIVNDFQKGDIAEGYSVSREKKESFPLTVTSAQKNPTAFYLCASRRGSGRAGEQFFGPGTRLTVL.

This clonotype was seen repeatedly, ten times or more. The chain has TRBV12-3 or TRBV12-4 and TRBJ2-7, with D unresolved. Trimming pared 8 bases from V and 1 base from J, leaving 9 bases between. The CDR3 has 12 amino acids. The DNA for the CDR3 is TGTGCCAGCTCCAGGCGGTCCTACGAGCAGTACTTC. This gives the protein CASSRRSYEQYF.

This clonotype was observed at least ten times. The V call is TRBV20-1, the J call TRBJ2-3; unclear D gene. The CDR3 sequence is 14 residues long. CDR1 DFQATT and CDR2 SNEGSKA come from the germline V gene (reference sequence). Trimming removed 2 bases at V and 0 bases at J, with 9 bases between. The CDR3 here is CSARRPGSTDTQYF. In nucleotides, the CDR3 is TGCAGTGCTAGAAGGCCCGGGAGCACAGATACGCAGTATTTT.

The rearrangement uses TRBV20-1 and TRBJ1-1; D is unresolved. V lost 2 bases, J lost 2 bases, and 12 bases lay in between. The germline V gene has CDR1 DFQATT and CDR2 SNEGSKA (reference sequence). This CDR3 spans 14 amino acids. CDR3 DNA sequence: TGCAGTGCTAGACAAATTTCGACCAACACTGAAGCTTTCTTT. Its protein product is CSARQISTNTEAFF.

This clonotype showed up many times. This CDR3 is CASSPRAGDAGELFF. The CDR3 nucleotides read TGTGCCAGCAGCCCCCGTGCCGGAGACGCAGGGGAGCTGTTTTTT. The V call is TRBV5-5, the J call TRBJ2-2; D not resolved. The germline V gene encodes CDR1 SGHKS and CDR2 YYEKEE (reference sequence). CDR3 length: 15 amino acids. Between the trimmed V and J ends, which lost 4 bases and 8 bases, there was a span of 18 bases.

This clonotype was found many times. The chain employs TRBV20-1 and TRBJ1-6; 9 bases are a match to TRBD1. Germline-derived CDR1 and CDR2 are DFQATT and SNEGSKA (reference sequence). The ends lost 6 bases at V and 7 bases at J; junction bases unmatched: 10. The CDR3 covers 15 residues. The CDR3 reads CSAPLGQGHNSPLHF. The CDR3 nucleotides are TGCAGTGCCCCGCTGGGACAGGGACACAATTCACCCCTCCACTTT.

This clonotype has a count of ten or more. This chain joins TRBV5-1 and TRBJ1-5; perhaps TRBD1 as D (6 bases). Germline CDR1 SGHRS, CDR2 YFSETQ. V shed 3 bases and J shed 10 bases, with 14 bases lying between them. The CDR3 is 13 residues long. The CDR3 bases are TGCGCCAGCAGCTCCCAAACAGGGACACCCCAGCATTTT. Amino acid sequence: CASSSQTGTPQHF.

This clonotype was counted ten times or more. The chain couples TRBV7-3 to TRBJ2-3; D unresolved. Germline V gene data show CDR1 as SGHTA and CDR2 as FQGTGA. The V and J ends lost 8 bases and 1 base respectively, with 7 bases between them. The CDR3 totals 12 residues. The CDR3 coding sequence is TGTGCCAGCGGGCAGGGCACAGATACGCAGTATTTT. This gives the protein CASGQGTDTQYF.

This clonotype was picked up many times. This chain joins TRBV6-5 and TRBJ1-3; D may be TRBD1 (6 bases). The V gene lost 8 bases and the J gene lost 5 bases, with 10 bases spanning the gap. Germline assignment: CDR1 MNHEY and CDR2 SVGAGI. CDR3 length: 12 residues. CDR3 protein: CASQQGRNTIYF. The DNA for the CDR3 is TGTGCCAGCCAACAGGGTAGAAACACCATATATTTT.

As DNA, the CDR3 is TGCAGTGCTAGCCCCCAGGCTAGCGGGCCGGGCGAGCAGTACTTC. Translated, it gives CSASPQASGPGEQYF. V usage is TRBV20-1 and J usage is TRBJ2-7; 8 bases fit TRBD2. The CDR3 covers 15 residues. The V gene's germline CDR1 is DFQATT and CDR2 SNEGSKA (reference sequence). The junction had 13 bases not matched to a gene; V was cut back by 3 bases and J by 6 bases.

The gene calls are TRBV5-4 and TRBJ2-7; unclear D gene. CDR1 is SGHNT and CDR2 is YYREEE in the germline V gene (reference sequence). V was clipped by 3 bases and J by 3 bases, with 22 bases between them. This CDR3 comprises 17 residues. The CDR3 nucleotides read TGTGCCAGCAGCTGGTGGGGAAGTGGAACCGGCTTCTACGAGCAGTACTTC. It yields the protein CASSWWGSGTGFYEQYF.

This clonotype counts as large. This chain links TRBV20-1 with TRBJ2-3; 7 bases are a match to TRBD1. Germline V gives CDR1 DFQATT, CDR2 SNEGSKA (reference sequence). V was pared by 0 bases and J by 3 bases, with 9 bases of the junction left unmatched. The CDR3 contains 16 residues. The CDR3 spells CSARDVDRAFTDTQYF. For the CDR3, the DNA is TGCAGTGCTAGAGATGTAGACAGGGCTTTTACAGATACGCAGTATTTT.

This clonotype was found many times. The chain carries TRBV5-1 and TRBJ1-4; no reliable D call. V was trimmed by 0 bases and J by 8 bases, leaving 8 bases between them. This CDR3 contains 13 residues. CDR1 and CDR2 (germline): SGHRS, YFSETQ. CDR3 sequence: CASSLDFGEKLFF. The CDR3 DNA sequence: TGCGCCAGCAGCTTGGATTTTGGGGAAAAACTGTTTTTT.

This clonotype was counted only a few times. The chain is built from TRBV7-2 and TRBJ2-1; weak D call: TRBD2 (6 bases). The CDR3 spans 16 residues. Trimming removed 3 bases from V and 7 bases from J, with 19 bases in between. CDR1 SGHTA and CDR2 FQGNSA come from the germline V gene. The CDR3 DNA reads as TGTGCCAGCAGCTTGACTCCCGGGACTTCCCTAAATGAGCAGTTCTTC. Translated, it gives CASSLTPGTSLNEQFF.

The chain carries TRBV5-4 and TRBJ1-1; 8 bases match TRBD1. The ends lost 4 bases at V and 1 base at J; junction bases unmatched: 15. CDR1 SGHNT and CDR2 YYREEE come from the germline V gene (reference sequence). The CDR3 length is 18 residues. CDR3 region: CASSKLPRQGKGNTEAFF. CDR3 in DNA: TGTGCCAGCAGCAAGCTACCAAGACAGGGGAAGGGGAACACTGAAGCTTTCTTT.

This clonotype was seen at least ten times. Here the CDR3 reads CASSLALGTGVQFF. In nucleotides, the CDR3 is TGTGCCAGCAGCTTAGCGCTAGGGACAGGGGTGCAGTTCTTC. The V and J genes are TRBV7-2 and TRBJ2-1; 10 bases fit TRBD1. The CDR3 runs 14 residues. Germline V lookup: CDR1 SGHTA, CDR2 FQGNSA. V dropped 0 bases and J dropped 12; count of bases not matched to a gene: 5.

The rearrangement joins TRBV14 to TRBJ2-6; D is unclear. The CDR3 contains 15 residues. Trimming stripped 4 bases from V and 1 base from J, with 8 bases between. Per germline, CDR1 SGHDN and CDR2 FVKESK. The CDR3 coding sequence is TGTGCCAGCAGCCTTATGATGTCTGGGGCCAACGTCCTGACTTTC. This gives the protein CASSLMMSGANVLTF. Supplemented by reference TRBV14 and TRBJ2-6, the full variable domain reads EAGVTQFPSHSVIEKGQTVTLRCDPISGHDNLYWYRRVMGKEIKFLLHFVKESKQDESGMPNNRFLAERTGGTYSTLKVQPAELEDSGVYFCASSLMMSGANVLTFGAGSRLTVL.

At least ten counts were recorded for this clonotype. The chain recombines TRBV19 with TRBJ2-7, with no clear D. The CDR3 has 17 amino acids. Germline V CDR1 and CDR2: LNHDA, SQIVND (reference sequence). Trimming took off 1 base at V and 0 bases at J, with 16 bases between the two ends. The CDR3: CASSIGHGVASSYEQYF. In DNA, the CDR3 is TGTGCCAGTAGTATAGGGCATGGGGTGGCGAGCTCCTACGAGCAGTACTTC.

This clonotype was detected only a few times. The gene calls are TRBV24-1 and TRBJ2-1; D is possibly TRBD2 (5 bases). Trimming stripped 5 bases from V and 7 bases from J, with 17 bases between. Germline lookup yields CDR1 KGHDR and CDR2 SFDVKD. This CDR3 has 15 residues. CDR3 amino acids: CATSGELGSRNEQFF. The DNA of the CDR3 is TGTGCCACCAGTGGTGAACTAGGATCTCGGAATGAGCAGTTCTTC.

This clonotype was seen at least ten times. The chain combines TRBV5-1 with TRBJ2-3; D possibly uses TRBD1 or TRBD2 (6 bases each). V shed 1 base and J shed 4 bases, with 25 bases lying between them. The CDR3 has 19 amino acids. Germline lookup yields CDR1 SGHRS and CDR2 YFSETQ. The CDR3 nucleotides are TGCGCCAGCAGCTTGACGTCCCACGCGGGACACCCGTGGGCAGATACGCAGTATTTT. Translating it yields CASSLTSHAGHPWADTQYF.

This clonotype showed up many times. The CDR3, as DNA: TGTGCCAGCAGCTTAGAGGTACTAGCGGGAGTGGGCACAGATACGCAGTATTTT. This gives the protein CASSLEVLAGVGTDTQYF. V is TRBV11-2 and J is TRBJ2-3, with TRBD2 identical over 11 bases. From germline, CDR1 is SGHAT and CDR2 FQNNGV. Losses at the gene ends were 0 bases for V and 1 base for J; bases not matched to a gene: 6. The CDR3 covers 18 residues. The variable domain in full, with the rest retrieved from reference TRBV11-2 and TRBJ2-3, is EAGVAQSPRYKIIEKRQSVAFWCNPISGHATLYWYQQILGQGPKLLIQFQNNGVVDDSQLPKDRFSAERLKGVDSTLKIQPAKLEDSAVYLCASSLEVLAGVGTDTQYFGPGTRLTVL.

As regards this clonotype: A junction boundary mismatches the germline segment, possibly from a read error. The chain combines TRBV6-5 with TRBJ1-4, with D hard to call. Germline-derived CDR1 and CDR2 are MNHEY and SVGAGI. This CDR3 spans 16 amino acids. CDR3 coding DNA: TGTGCCAGCAGTTACTCTTCCCCCACAACGAATGAAAAACTGTTTTTT. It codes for CASSYSSPTTNEKLFF.

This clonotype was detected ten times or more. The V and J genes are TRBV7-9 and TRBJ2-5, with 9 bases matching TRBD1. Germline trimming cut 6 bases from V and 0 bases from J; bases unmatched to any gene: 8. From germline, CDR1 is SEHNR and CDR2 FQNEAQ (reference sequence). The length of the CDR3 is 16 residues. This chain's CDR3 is CASSPDRGGHQETQYF. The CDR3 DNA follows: TGTGCCAGCAGTCCGGACAGGGGAGGCCACCAAGAGACCCAGTACTTC.

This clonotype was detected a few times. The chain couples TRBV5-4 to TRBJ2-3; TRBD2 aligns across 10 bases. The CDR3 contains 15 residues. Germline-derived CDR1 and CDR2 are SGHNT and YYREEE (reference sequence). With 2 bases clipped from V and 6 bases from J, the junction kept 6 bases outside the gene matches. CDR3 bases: TGTGCCAGCAGCTTCGTAGCGGGAGGAATGGATACGCAGTATTTT. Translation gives CASSFVAGGMDTQYF.